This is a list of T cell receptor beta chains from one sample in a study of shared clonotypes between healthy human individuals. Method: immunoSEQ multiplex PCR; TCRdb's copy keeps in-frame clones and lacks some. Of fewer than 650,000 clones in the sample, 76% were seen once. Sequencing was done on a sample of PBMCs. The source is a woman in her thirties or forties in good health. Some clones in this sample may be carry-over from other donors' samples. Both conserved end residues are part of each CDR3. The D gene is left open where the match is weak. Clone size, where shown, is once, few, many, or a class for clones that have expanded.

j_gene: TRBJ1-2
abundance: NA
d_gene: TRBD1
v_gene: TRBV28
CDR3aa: CASRQRTGGYGYTF
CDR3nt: TGTGCCAGCAGACAACGGACAGGGGGCTATGGCTACACCTTC

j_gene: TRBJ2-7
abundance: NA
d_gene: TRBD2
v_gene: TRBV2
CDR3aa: CASSRLAGAYEQYF
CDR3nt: TGTGCCAGCAGTCGACTAGCGGGGGCCTACGAGCAGTACTTC

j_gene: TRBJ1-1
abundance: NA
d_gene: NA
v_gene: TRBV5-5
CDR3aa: CASSHPPTNTEAFF
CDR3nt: TGTGCCAGCAGCCATCCTCCTACGAACACTGAAGCTTTCTTT

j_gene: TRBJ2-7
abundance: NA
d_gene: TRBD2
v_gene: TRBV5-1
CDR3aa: CASSGGTSGSSEQYF
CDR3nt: TGCGCCAGCAGCGGCGGGACTAGCGGGAGCTCCGAGCAGTACTTC

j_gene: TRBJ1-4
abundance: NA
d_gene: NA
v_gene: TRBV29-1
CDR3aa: CSARDLGEKLSF
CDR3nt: TGCAGCGCTCGGGATCTAGGCGAAAAACTGTCTTTT

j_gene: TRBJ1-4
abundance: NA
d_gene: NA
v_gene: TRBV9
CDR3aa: CASSVGLANEKLFF
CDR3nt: TGTGCCAGCAGCGTGGGGTTGGCTAATGAAAAACTGTTTTTT

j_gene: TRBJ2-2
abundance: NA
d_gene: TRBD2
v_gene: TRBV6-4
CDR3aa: CASSDSTSGSGTGELFF
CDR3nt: TGTGCCAGCAGTGACTCGACTAGCGGGAGTGGCACCGGGGAGCTGTTTTTT

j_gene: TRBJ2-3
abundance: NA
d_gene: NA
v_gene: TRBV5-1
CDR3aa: CASSLGPADTQYF
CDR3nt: TGCGCCAGCAGCTTGGGGCCGGCGGATACGCAGTATTTT

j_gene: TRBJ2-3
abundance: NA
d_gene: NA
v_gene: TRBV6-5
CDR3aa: CASSSSADTQYF
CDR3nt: TGTGCCAGCAGTTCTAGCGCAGATACGCAGTATTTT

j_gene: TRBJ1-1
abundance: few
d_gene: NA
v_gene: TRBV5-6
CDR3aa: CASSLGRHMNTEAFF
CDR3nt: TGTGCCAGCAGCTTAGGCCGACACATGAACACTGAAGCTTTCTTT

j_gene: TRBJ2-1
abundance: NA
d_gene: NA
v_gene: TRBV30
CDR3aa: CAWSGLPRGEQFF
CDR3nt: TGTGCCTGGAGTGGTCTTCCCCGCGGTGAGCAGTTCTTC

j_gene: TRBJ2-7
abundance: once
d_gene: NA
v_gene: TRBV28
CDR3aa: CASSLSTLGGYEQYF
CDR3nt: TGTGCCAGCAGTTTATCTACGCTTGGGGGATACGAGCAGTACTTC

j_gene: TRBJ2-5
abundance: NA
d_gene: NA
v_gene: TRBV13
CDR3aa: CASSLGQGGETQYF
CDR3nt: TGTGCCAGCAGCTTAGGTCAGGGTGGAGAGACCCAGTACTTC

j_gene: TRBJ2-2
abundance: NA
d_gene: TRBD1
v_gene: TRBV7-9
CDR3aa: CASSPGQGAPGELFF
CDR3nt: TGTGCCAGCAGCCCGGGACAGGGGGCGCCCGGGGAGCTGTTTTTT

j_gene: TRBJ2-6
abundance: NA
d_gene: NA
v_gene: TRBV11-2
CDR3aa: CASSFTSPSTGSGANVLTF
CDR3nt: TGTGCCAGCAGCTTCACCTCACCAAGTACAGGGTCTGGGGCCAACGTCCTGACTTTC

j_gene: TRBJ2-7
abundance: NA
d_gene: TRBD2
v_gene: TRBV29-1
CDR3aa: CSVSRMVGGYEQYF
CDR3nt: TGCAGCGTCTCCCGGATGGTGGGGGGGTACGAGCAGTACTTC

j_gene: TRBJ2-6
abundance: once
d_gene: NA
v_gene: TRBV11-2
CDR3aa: CASSLPGAGANVLTF
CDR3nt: TGTGCCAGCAGCTTACCTGGGGCTGGGGCCAACGTCCTGACTTTC

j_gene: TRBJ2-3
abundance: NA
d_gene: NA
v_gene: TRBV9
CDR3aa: CASSTRDFGADTQYF
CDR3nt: TGTGCCAGCAGCACCCGGGACTTCGGGGCAGATACGCAGTATTTT

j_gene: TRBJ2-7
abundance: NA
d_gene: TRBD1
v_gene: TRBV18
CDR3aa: CASSPGELWTGLYEQYF
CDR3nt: TGTGCCAGCTCACCAGGGGAGCTATGGACAGGGTTGTACGAGCAGTACTTC

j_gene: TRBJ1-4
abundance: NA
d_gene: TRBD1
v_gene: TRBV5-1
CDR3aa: CASSPAGGEKLFF
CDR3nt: TGCGCCAGCAGCCCCGCAGGGGGTGAAAAACTGTTTTTT

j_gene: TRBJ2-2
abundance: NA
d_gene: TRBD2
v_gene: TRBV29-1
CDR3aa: CSVGGGTGELFF
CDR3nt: TGCAGCGTTGGGGGGGGGACCGGGGAGCTGTTTTTT

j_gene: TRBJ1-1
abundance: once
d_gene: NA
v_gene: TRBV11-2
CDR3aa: CASSLGRGRGTEAFF
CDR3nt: TGTGCCAGCAGCTTAGGCAGGGGCAGGGGCACTGAAGCTTTCTTT

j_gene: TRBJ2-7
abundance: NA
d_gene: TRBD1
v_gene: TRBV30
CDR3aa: CAWTTGVDSYEQYF
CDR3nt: TGTGCCTGGACCACAGGGGTGGACTCCTACGAGCAGTACTTC

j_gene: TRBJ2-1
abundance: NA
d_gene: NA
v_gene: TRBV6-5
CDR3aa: CASSPSGPRNEQFF
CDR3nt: TGTGCCAGCTCTCCAAGCGGTCCTCGAAATGAGCAGTTCTTC

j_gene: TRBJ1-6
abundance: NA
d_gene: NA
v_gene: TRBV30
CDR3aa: CAWSAPLPGINNSPLHF
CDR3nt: TGTGCCTGGAGTGCCCCCCTACCGGGGATCAATAATTCACCCCTCCACTTT

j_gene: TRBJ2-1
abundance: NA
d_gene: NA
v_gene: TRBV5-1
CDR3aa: CASSLVPSGEQFF
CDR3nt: TGCGCCAGCAGCTTGGTTCCCAGCGGTGAGCAGTTCTTC

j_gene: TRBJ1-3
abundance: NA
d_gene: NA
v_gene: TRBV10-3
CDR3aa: CAISRQISGNTIYF
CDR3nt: TGTGCCATCAGTCGACAGATCTCTGGAAACACCATATATTTT

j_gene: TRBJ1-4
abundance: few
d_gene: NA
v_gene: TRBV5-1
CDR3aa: CASSLGTEGEKLFF
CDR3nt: TGCGCCAGCAGCTTGGGGACCGAGGGTGAAAAACTGTTTTTT

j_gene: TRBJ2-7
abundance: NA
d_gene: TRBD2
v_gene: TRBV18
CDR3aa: CASSPGTSGRGYYEQYF
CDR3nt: TGTGCCAGCTCACCAGGGACTAGCGGGAGGGGGTACTACGAGCAGTACTTC

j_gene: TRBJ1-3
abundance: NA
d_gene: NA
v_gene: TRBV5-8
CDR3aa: CASSHKRGGSGNTIYF
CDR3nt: TGTGCCAGCAGCCACAAGCGGGGGGGCTCTGGAAACACCATATATTTT

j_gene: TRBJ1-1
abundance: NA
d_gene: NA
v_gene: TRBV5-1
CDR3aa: CASRATGLNTEAFF
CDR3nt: TGCGCCAGCAGGGCCACAGGATTGAACACTGAAGCTTTCTTT

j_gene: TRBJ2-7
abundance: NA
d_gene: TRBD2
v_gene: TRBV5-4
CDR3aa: CASSKGTSGSRYEQYF
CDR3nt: TGTGCCAGCAGCAAAGGGACTAGCGGGAGTCGGTACGAGCAGTACTTC

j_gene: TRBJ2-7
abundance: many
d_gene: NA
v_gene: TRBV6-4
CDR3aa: CARDYEQYF
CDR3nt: TGTGCCAGGGACTACGAGCAGTACTTC

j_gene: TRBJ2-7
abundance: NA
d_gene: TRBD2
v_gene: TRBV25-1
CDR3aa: CASSEFLAGPSEQYF
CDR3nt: TGTGCCAGCAGTGAATTTCTAGCGGGACCTTCTGAGCAGTACTTC

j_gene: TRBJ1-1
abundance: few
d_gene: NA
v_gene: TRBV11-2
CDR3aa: CASSLDGNTEAFF
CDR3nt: TGTGCCAGCAGCTTAGACGGGAACACTGAAGCTTTCTTT

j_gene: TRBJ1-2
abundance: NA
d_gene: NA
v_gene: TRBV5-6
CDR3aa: CASSLRRDRGSTF
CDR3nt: TGTGCCAGCAGCTTGCGCCGGGACCGAGGTAGTACCTTC